Given below is one T cell receptor (beta chain) in context. The target of this receptor is not known. The gene nomenclature and germline references here are murine. The sequenced fragment ends 1 residue before the CDR3 boundary, so the rest is inferred from the germline J gene. The V end gives up 5 bases and the J end 5 bases, leaving 4 bases in the junction not matched to a gene. The cysteine opens and the phenylalanine closes a CDR3 of 13 amino acids. The DNA covers only part of the CDR3, 36 bases in frame from base 1. CDR1 and CDR2 (SNHLY, FYNGKV) derive from the germline V gene (reference sequence). Library preparation employed the immunoSEQ multiplex PCR assay. TCRbeta CDR3 sequencing was performed at survey depth by Adaptive Biotechnologies, and CDR3 sequences, V/J genes, productive frequency and template counts were reported. TCR beta CDR3 regions were amplified from genomic DNA rather than RNA. In the paper's pipeline: Pairwise repertoire overlap between tissues was quantified with Jensen-Shannon divergence, where 1 means complete divergence and 0 identical. Tissues were grouped by single-linkage agglomerative hierarchical clustering of pairwise JSD values, and the clustering results were shown as dendrograms. GLIPH2 was applied to all patient samples using simulation_depth 1000, kmer_min_depth 3, and cdr3_length_cutoff 8, and only groups with more than two unique CDR3s were retained. In a standardized tissue-overlap score, Jaccard GLIPH-group overlap across patients was extrapolated to a standard repertoire size of 1000 clones. Linear mixed-effect models, with tissue as a fixed effect and individual as a random effect, were used to test how diversity related to clinical or experimental variables. TCRdb limited this immuneACCESS table to in-frame rearrangements with V and J called. A share of clones is missing; checked studies link under half to unresolved V genes, and the rest is unexplained. V and J calls and clone size come straight from that table; D and trimming were deduced from the DNA. The sample profile shows more than 45,000 clones; roughly 73% of them were found once. The leading ten clones occupy approximately 0.7% of the sample.

The data originate from a study of tissue T cells after allogeneic stem cell transplantation (dated by TCRdb to between 2020 and 2023). For the study in its entirety: The study profiled TCR beta repertoires in many tissues obtained from research autopsies of patients with and without GVHD, and also in mouse models of GVHD. The human arm was a prospective observational study without blinding or randomization. The study at large found these results: In both patients and mice, T cells from blood and spleen covered only a limited part of the TCR repertoire found in tissues. The patient cohort was small and clinically heterogeneous, and sampling depth was acknowledged as a limitation. Few T cell clones were found to be shared across patients, but shared repertoire signatures across patients were revealed in a tissue-specific fashion by motif-based clustering. The study did not establish which tissue TCRs were alloreactive or antigen-specific, and some clones may have been host cells that persisted. Within patients, how anatomically similar the tissues were was a key factor in shaping TCR repertoire composition, regardless of disease or transplant status.

The sequence was collected from a pool of C57BL/6 mice in good health. This chain joins TRBV3 to TRBJ2-5, with 7 junctional bases fitting TRBD2. Specimen: sorted cells pooled from one or two spleens. The encoded CDR3 is CASSPDWADTQYF. CDR3 DNA, as far as it was read: TGTGCCAGCAGCCCCGACTGGGCAGACACCCAGTAC.